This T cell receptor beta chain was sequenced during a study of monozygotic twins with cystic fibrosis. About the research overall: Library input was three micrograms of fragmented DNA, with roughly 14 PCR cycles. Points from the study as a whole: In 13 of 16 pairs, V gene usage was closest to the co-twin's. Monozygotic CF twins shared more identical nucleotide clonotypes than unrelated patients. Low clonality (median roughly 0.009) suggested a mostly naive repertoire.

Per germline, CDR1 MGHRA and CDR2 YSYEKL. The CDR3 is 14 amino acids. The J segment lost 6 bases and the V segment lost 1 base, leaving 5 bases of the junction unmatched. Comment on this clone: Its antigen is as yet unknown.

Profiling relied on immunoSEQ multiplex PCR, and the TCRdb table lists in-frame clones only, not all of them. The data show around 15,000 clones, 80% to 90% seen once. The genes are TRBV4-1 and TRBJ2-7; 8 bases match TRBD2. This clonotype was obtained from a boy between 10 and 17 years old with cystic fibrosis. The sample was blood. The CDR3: CASSQAGLGFEQYF. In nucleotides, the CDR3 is TGCGCCAGCAGCCAAGCGGGACTAGGCTTCGAGCAGTACTTC.